A selection of T cell receptor beta chains follows, all from one sample in a study of memory CD4+ T cells and cytomegalovirus serostatus. Only in-frame clones appear in the TCRdb table, and some are missing; sequencing was by immunoSEQ multiplex PCR. This sample has 70,000 or so clones, with around 80% found just once. The specimen was memory CD4+ T cells from blood. Receptors originate from an adult in good health and CMV-seropositive. Both conserved end residues are part of each CDR3. Each record gives: V gene, clone size, J gene, D gene, CDR3 DNA, CDR3 protein. A D gene is named only where the DNA matches it firmly. Rows may omit the clone size; those that give it use once, few, many or a size class.

>TRBV28|-|TRBJ1-2|-
TGTGCCAGCAGTTCCTCAGGGGACTATGGCTACACCTTC
CASSSSGDYGYTF
>TRBV6-1|-|TRBJ2-7|-
TGTGCCAGCAGGGACGACAGGTACTACGAGCAGTACTTC
CASRDDRYYEQYF
>TRBV5-1|once|TRBJ2-5|-
TGCGCCAGCACCCTTGGTGGGACCCAGTACTTC
CASTLGGTQYF
>TRBV10-3|few|TRBJ1-2|-
TGTGCCATCAGTGATGCTACCAGGTCTAACTATGGCTACACCTTC
CAISDATRSNYGYTF
>TRBV7-6|-|TRBJ1-1|-
TGTGCCAGCAGCCCCTCAGGATTGAACACTGAAGCTTTCTTT
CASSPSGLNTEAFF
>TRBV7-2|-|TRBJ1-2|-
TGTGCCAGCAGCTTCGTACCCCAGAGAAACTATGGCTACACCTTC
CASSFVPQRNYGYTF
>TRBV28|few|TRBJ1-5|-
TGTGCCAGCAGTTTACCGCTTTGGGGACGGCCCCAGCATTTT
CASSLPLWGRPQHF
>TRBV7-2|once|TRBJ1-2|-
TGTGCCAGCAGCTTACGGCGTCGGGAGAGGGGTTCCGATGGCTACACCTTC
CASSLRRRERGSDGYTF
>TRBV19|few|TRBJ2-2|-
TGTGCCAGTAGTATCGGGCCTGGTCGAACCGGGGAGCTGTTTTTT
CASSIGPGRTGELFF
>TRBV28|-|TRBJ1-4|TRBD1
TGTGCCAGCAGTTCGACAGGGTATGATAATGAAAAACTGTTTTTT
CASSSTGYDNEKLFF
>TRBV10-3|-|TRBJ2-7|TRBD1
TGTGCCATCAGTGAGGGTGACAGGGGGGCCTACGAGCAGTACTTC
CAISEGDRGAYEQYF
>TRBV2|medium-sized|TRBJ1-4|-
TGTGCCAGCAGGGGCAGCGGGGAAAAACTGTTTTTT
CASRGSGEKLFF
>TRBV2|-|TRBJ2-1|-
TGTGCCAGCCGAACGGGAGAGGCCCATGAGCAGTTCTTC
CASRTGEAHEQFF
>TRBV25-1|few|TRBJ1-4|-
TGTGCCAGCAGTGAAGGGTGGACAACTAATGAAAAACTGTTTTTT
CASSEGWTTNEKLFF
>TRBV30|-|TRBJ1-1|-
TGTGCCTGGAGTGACATCGGAGATCCTTCGAACACTGAAGCTTTCTTT
CAWSDIGDPSNTEAFF
>TRBV28|-|TRBJ1-2|-
TGTGCCAGCAGGCCGGACCCCCACCGGAACTATGGCTACACCTTC
CASRPDPHRNYGYTF
>TRBV30|-|TRBJ1-4|TRBD1
TGTGCCTGGAGTGTAAATCGACAGGGGCCTTGGCGTTTT
CAWSVNRQGPWRF
>TRBV6-1|once|TRBJ1-4|-
TGTGCCAGCAGTGAAGTCCCCCAGGGGCCCGAAAAACTGTTTTTT
CASSEVPQGPEKLFF
>TRBV5-1|-|TRBJ1-2|TRBD1
TGCGCCAGCTCGGGGACAGGGGGATATGGCTACACCTTC
CASSGTGGYGYTF
>TRBV6-1|-|TRBJ2-7|TRBD1
TGTGCCAGCCGCGACAGGGGTATTAACGACGAGCAGTACTTC
CASRDRGINDEQYF
>TRBV5-8|few|TRBJ1-5|-
TGTGCCAGCAGCCCGCTTTTGTCGTGGGATCAGCCCCAGCATTTT
CASSPLLSWDQPQHF
>TRBV6-1|-|TRBJ1-1|TRBD1
TGTGCCAGCAGTGAAATAGGGACAGGGGTGATGAACACTGAAGCTTTCTTT
CASSEIGTGVMNTEAFF